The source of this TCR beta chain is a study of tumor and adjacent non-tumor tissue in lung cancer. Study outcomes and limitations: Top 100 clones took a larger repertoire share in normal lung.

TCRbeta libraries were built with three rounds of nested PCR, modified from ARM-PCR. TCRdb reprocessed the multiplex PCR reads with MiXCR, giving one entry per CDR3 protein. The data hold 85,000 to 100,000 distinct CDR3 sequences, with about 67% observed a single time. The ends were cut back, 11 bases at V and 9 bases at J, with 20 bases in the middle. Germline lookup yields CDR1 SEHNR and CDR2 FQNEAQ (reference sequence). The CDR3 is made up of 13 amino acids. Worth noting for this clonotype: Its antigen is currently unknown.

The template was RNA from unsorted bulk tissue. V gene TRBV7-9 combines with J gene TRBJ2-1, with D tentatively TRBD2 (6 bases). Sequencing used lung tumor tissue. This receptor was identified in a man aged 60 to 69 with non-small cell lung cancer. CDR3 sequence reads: CAGIQLGGGEQFF. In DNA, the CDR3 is TGTGCCGGCATCCAACTCGGGGGAGGTGAGCAGTTCTTC.